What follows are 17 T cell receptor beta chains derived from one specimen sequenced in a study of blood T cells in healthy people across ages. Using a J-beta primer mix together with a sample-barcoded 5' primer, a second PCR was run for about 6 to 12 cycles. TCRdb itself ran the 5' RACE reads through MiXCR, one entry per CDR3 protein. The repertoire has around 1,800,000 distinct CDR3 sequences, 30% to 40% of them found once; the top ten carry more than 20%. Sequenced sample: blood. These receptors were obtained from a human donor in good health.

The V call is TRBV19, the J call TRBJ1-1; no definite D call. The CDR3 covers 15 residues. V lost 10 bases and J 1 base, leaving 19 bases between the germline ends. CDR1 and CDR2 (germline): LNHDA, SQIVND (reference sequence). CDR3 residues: CANNPTGGWNTEAFF. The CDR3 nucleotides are TGTGCCAACAACCCCACGGGAGGATGGAACACTGAAGCTTTCTTT.

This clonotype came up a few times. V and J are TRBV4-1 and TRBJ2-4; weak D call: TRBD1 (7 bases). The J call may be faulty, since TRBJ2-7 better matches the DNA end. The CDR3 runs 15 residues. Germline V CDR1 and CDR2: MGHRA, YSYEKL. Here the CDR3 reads CASSQAGGRSYEQYF. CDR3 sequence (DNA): TGCGCCAGCAGCCAAGCAGGGGGGCGGTCCTACGAGCAGTACTTC.

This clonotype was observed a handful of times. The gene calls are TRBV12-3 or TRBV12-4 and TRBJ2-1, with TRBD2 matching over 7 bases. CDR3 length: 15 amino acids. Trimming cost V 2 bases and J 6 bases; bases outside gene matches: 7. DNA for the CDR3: TGTGCCAGCAGTTTAATGGCTAGCGGAGGCAATGAGCAGTTCTTC. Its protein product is CASSLMASGGNEQFF.

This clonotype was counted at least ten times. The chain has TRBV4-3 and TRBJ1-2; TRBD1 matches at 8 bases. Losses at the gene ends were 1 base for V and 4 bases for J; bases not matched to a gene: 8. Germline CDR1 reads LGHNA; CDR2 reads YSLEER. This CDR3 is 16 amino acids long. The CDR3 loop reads CASSQGRTGLGYGYTF. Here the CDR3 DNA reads TGCGCCAGCAGCCAAGGACGGACAGGGCTGGGCTATGGCTACACCTTC.

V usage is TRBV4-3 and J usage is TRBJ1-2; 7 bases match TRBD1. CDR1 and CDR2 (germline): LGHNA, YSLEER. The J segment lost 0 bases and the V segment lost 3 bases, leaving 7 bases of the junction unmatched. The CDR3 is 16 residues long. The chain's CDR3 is CASSHSRTGANYGYTF. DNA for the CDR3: TGCGCCAGCAGCCATTCCAGGACAGGCGCTAACTATGGCTACACCTTC.

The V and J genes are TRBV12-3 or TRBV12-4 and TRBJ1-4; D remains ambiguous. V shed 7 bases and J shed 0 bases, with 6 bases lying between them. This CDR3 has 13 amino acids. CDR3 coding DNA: TGTGCCAGCAAGACACCAACTAATGAAAAACTGTTTTTT. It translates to CASKTPTNEKLFF.

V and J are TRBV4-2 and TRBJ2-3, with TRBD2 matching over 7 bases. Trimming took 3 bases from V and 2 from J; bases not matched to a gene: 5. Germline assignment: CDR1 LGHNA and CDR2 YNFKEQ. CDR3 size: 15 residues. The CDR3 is CASSQILAATDTQYF. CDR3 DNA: TGTGCCAGCAGCCAGATCCTAGCGGCCACAGATACGCAGTATTTT.

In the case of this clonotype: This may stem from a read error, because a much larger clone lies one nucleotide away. The CDR3 DNA is TGCAGCGTTGTGGAGGGCTTTGGCTACGAGCGGTACTTC. It encodes CSVVEGFGYERYF. The genes are TRBV29-1 and TRBJ2-5; TRBD2 might be the D (6 bases). The CDR3 has 13 amino acids. The ends were cut back, 4 bases at V and 13 bases at J, with 22 bases in the middle. From germline, CDR1 is SQVTM and CDR2 ANQGSEA.

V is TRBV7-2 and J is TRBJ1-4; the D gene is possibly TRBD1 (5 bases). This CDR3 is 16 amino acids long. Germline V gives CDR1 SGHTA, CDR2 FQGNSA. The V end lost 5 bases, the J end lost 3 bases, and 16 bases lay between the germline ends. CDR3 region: CASSRFTPGSNEKLFF. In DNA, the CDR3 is TGTGCCAGCAGCCGTTTTACCCCAGGGTCTAATGAAAAACTGTTTTTT.

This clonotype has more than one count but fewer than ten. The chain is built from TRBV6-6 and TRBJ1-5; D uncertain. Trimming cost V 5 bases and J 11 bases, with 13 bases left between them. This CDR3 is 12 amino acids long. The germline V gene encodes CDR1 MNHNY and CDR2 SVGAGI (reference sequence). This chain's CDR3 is CASSIEPPAQHF. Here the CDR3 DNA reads TGTGCCAGCAGTATCGAGCCCCCAGCCCAGCATTTT.

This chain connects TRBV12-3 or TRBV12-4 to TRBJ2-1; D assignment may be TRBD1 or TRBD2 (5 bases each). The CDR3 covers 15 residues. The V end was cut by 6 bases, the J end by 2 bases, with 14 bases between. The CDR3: CASSATGTPYNEQFF. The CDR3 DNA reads TGTGCCAGCAGCGCCACCGGGACCCCCTACAATGAGCAGTTCTTC.

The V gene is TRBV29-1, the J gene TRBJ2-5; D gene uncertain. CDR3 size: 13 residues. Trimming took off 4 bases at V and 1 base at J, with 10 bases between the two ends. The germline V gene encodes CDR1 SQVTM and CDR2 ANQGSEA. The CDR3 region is CSVAQALQETQYF. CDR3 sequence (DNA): TGCAGCGTTGCCCAGGCCCTCCAAGAGACCCAGTACTTC.

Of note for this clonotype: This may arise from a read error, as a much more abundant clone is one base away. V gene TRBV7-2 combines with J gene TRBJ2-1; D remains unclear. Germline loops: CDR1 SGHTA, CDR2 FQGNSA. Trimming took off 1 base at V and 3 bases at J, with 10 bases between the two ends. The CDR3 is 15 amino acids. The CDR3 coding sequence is TGTGCCAGCAGCTTAGTCGGCTGGGGCTACAATGAGCAGTTCTTC. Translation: CASSLVGWGYNEQFF.

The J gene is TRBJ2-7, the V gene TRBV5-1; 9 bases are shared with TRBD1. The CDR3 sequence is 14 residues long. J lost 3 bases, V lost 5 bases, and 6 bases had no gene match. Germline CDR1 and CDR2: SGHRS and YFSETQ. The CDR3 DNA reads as TGCGCCAGCAGGGGACAGGGACAGGGCTACGAGCAGTACTTC. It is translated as CASRGQGQGYEQYF.

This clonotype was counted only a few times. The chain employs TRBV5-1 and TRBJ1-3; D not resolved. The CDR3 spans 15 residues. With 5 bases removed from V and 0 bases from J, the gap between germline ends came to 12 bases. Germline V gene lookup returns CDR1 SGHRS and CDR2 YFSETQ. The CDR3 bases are TGCGCCAGCAGTCTAGCTGGGGTCTCTGGAAACACCATATATTTT. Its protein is CASSLAGVSGNTIYF.

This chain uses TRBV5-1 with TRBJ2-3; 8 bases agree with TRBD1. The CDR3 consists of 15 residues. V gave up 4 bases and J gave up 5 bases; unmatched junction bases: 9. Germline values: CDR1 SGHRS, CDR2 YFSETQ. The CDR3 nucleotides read TGCGCCAGCAGCCTATCGACAGGGGAGATAGATACGCAGTATTTT. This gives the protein CASSLSTGEIDTQYF.

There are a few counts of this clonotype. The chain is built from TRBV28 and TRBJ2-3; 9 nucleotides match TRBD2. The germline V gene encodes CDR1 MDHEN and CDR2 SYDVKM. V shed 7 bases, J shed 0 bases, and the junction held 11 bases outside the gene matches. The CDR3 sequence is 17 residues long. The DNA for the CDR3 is TGTGCCAGCATGCCCCTGGGGACTAGCCAAAGCACAGATACGCAGTATTTT. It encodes CASMPLGTSQSTDTQYF.